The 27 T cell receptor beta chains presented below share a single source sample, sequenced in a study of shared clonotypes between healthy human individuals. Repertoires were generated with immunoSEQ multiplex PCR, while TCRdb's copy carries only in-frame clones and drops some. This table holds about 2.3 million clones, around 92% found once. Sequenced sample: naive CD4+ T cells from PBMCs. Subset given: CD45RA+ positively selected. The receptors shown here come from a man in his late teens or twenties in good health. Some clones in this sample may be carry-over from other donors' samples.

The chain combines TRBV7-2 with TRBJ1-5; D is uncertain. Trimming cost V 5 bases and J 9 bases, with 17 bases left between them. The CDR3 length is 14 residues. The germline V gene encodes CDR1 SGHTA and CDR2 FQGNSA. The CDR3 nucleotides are TGTGCCAGCAGCCCCCCTAGAGCGTTTGGGCCCCAGCATTTT. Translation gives CASSPPRAFGPQHF.

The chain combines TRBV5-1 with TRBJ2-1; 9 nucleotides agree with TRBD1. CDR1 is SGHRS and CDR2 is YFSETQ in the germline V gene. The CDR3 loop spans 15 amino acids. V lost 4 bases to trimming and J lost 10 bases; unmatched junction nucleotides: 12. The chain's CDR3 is CASSPGTGSGGEQFF. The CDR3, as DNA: TGCGCCAGCAGCCCGGGGACAGGGTCCGGGGGGGAGCAGTTCTTC.

The CDR3 protein is CASSFQSGSLYNEQFF. CDR3 DNA sequence: TGTGCCAGTAGTTTCCAGAGCGGGAGTCTCTACAATGAGCAGTTCTTC. The rearrangement links TRBV19 to TRBJ2-1; TRBD2 aligns across 8 bases. Per germline, CDR1 LNHDA and CDR2 SQIVND (reference sequence). Trimming at V came to 5 bases and at J to 3 bases, leaving 9 bases not matched to a gene. The CDR3 spans 16 residues.

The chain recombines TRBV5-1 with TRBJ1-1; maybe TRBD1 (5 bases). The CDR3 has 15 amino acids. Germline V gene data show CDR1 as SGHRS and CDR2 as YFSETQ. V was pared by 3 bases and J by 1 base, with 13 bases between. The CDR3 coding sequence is TGCGCCAGCAGCTCCCCGGGGGGAGGGAACACTGAAGCTTTCTTT. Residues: CASSSPGGGNTEAFF.

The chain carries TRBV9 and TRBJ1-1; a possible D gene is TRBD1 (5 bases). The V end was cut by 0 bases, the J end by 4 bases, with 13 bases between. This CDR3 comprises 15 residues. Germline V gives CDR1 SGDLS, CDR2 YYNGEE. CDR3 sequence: CASSVELTGGTEAFF. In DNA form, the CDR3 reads TGTGCCAGCAGCGTAGAGCTCACGGGGGGCACTGAAGCTTTCTTT. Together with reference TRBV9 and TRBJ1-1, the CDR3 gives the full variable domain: DSGVTQTPKHLITATGQRVTLRCSPRSGDLSVYWYQQSLDQGLQFLIQYYNGEERAKGNILERFSAQQFPDLHSELNLSSLELGDSALYFCASSVELTGGTEAFFGQGTRLTVV.

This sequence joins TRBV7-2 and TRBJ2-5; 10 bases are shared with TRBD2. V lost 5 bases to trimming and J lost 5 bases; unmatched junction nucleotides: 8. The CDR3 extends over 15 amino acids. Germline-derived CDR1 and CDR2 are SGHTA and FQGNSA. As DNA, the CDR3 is TGTGCCAGCAGCAGGACTAGCGGAGGGGGGGAGACCCAGTACTTC. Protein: CASSRTSGGGETQYF. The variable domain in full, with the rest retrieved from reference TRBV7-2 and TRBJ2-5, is GAGVSQSPSNKVTEKGKDVELRCDPISGHTALYWYRQSLGQGLEFLIYFQGNSAPDKSGLPSDRFSAERTGGSVSTLTIQRTQQEDSAVYLCASSRTSGGGETQYFGPGTRLLVL.

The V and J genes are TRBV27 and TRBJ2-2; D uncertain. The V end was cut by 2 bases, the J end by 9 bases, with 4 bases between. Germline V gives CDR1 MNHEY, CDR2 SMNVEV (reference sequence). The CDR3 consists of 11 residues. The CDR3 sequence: CASSLGRELFF. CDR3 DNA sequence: TGTGCCAGCAGTTTAGGGCGGGAGCTGTTTTTT.

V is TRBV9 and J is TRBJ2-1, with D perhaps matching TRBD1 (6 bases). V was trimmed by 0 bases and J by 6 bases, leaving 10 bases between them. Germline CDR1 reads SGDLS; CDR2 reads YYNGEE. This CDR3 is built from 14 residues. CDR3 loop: CASSVGLGGNEQFF. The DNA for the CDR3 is TGTGCCAGCAGCGTAGGCTTAGGGGGCAATGAGCAGTTCTTC.

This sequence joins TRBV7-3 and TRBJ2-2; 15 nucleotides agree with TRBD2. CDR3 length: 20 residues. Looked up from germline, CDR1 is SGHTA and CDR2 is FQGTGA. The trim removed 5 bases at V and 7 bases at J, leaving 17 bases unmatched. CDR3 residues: CASSPPHRGLAGGPIGELFF. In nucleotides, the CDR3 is TGTGCCAGCAGCCCTCCTCACCGCGGACTAGCGGGAGGGCCGATCGGGGAGCTGTTTTTT. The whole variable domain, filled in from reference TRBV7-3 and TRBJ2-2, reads GAGVSQTPSNKVTEKGKYVELRCDPISGHTALYWYRQSLGQGPEFLIYFQGTGAADDSGLPNDRFFAVRPEGSVSTLKIQRTERGDSAVYLCASSPPHRGLAGGPIGELFFGEGSRLTVL.

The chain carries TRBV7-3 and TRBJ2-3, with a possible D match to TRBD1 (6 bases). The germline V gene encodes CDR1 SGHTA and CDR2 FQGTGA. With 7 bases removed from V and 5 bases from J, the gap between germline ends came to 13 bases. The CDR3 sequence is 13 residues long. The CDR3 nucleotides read TGTGCCAGCACCCTCTCACAGGGAGATACGCAGTATTTT. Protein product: CASTLSQGDTQYF.

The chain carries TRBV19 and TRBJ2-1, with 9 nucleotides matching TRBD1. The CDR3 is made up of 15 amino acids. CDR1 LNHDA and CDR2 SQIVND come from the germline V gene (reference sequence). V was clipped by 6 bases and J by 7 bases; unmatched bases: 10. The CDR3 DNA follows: TGTGCCAGTAGCCCTGGGACAGGGAAGGGAAATGAGCAGTTCTTC. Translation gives CASSPGTGKGNEQFF.

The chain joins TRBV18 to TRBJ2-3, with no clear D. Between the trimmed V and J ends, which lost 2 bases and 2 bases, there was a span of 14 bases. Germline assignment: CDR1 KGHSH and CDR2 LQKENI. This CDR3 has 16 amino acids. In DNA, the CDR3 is TGTGCCAGCTCACCAAACCGTGGCGGATCCACAGATACGCAGTATTTT. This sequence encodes CASSPNRGGSTDTQYF.

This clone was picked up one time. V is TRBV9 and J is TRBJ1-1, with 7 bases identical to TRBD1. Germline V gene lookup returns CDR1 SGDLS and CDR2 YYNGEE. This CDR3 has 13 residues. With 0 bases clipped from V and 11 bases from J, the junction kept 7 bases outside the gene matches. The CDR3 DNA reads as TGTGCCAGCAGCGTAGTAGGGGGCGGTAGGGCTTTCTTT. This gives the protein CASSVVGGGRAFF.

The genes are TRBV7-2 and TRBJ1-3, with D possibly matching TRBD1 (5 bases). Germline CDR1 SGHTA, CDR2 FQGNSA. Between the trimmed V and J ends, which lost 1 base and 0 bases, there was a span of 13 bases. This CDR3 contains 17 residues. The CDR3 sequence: CASSLVSAGISGNTIYF. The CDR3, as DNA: TGTGCCAGCAGCTTAGTATCGGCAGGGATCTCTGGAAACACCATATATTTT.

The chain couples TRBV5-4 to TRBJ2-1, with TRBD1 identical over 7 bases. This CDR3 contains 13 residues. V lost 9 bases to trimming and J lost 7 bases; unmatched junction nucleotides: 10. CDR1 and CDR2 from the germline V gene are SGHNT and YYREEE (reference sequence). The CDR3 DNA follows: TGTGCCACCCTCCGAGGGGGCTGGAATGAGCAGTTCTTC. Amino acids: CATLRGGWNEQFF.

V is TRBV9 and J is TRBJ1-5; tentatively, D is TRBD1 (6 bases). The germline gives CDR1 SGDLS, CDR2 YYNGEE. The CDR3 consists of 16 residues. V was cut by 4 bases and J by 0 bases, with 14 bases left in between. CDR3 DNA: TGTGCCAGCAGCCCGGGGGGGCAGTATAGCAATCAGCCCCAGCATTTT. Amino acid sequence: CASSPGGQYSNQPQHF.

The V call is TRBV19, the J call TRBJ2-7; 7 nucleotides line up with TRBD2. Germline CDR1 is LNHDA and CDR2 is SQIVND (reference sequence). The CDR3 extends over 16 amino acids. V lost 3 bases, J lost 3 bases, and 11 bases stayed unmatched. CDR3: CASSIVVSRGSYEQYF. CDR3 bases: TGTGCCAGTAGTATTGTAGTAAGTCGCGGGAGCTACGAGCAGTACTTC.

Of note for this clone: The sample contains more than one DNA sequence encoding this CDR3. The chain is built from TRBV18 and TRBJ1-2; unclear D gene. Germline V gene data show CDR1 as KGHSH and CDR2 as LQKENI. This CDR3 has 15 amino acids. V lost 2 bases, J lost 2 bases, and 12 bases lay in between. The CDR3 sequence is CASSPRREGNYGYTF. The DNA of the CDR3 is TGTGCCAGCTCACCAAGAAGGGAAGGGAACTATGGCTACACCTTC.

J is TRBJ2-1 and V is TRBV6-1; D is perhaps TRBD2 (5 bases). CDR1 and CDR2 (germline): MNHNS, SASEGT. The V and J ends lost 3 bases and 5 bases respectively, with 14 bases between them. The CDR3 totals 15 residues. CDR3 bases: TGTGCCAGCAGTGATCGGACTCGATCGCACAATGAGCAGTTCTTC. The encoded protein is CASSDRTRSHNEQFF.

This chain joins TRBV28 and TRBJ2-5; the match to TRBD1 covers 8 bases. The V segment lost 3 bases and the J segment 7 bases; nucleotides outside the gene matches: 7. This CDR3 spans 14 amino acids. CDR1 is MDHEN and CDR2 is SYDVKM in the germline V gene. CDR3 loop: CASSFRTGTGTQYF. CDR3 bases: TGTGCCAGCAGTTTCCGGACAGGGACAGGGACCCAGTACTTC. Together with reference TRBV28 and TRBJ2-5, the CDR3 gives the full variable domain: DVKVTQSSRYLVKRTGEKVFLECVQDMDHENMFWYRQDPGLGLRLIYFSYDVKMKEKGDIPEGYSVSREKKERFSLILESASTNQTSMYLCASSFRTGTGTQYFGPGTRLLVL.

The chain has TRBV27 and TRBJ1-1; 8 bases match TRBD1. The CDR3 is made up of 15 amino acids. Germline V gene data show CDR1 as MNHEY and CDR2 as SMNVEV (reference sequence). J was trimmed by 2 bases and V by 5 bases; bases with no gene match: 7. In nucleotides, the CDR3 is TGTGCCAGCAGTGCTCGACAGGGGTTCAACACTGAAGCTTTCTTT. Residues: CASSARQGFNTEAFF.

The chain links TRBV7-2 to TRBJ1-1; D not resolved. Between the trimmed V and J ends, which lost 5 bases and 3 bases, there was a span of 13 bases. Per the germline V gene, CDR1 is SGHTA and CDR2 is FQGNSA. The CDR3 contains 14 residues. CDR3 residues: CASSRLGWDTEAFF. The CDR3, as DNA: TGTGCCAGCAGCCGACTGGGGTGGGACACTGAAGCTTTCTTT.

DNA for the CDR3: TGTGCCAGCAGTGAAGTAGAATATAGCAATCAGCCCCAGCATTTT. Translated, it gives CASSEVEYSNQPQHF. The chain combines TRBV2 with TRBJ1-5; no definite D call. Germline CDR1 is SNHLY and CDR2 is FYNNEI. V was cut by 1 base and J by 0 bases, with 7 bases left in between. CDR3 length: 15 residues.

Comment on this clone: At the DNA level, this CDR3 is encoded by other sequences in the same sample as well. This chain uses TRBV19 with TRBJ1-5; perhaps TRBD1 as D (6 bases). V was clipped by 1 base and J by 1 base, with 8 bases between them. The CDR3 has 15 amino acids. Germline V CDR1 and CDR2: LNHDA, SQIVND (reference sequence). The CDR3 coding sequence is TGTGCCAGTAGTATAGGGGGGGCAAGCAATCAGCCCCAGCATTTT. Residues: CASSIGGASNQPQHF.

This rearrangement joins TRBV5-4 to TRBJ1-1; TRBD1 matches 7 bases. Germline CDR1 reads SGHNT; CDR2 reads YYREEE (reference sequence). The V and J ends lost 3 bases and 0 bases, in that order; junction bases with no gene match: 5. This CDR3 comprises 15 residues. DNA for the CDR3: TGTGCCAGCAGCTCGGGACAGACCATGAACACTGAAGCTTTCTTT. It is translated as CASSSGQTMNTEAFF.

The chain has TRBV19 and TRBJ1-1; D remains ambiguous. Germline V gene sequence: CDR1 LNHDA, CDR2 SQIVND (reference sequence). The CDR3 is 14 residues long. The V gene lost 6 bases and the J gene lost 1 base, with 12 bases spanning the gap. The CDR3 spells CASRLRGQNTEAFF. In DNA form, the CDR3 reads TGTGCCAGTAGGTTACGGGGTCAGAACACTGAAGCTTTCTTT.

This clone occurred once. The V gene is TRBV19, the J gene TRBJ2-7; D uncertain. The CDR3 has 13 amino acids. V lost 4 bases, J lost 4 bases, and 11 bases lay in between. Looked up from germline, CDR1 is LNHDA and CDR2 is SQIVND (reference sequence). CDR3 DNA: TGTGCCAGTAGTAACGGCTATTTATACGAGCAGTACTTC. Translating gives CASSNGYLYEQYF.